Listed here are 9 T cell receptor beta chains from one sample, sequenced in a study of T-cell memory formation after mild COVID-19. TCRdb redid the calling of the 5' RACE reads with MiXCR, one entry per CDR3 protein. The table includes roughly 170,000 distinct CDR3 sequences, around a fifth detected once. Material: PBMCs or a T cell subset sorted from them (not recorded which). The receptors here all came from an adult woman who had mild COVID-19 (a few samples of this study predate the infection). Cell type and time point are not known.

This clonotype was counted only a few times. The gene calls are TRBV29-1 and TRBJ2-1; TRBD2 matches at 9 bases. The CDR3 is made up of 13 amino acids. Germline assignment: CDR1 SQVTM and CDR2 ANQGSEA. Trimming at V came to 2 bases and at J to 8 bases, leaving 4 bases not matched to a gene. The CDR3 DNA follows: TGCAGCGTTGAACTAGCGGGACGGTATGAGCAGTTCTTC. As protein: CSVELAGRYEQFF.

A few counts support this clonotype. The rearrangement uses TRBV9 and TRBJ1-2, with 9 bases matching TRBD1. Germline assignment: CDR1 SGDLS and CDR2 YYNGEE. After removal of 0 bases from V and 4 bases from J, the junction contained 4 bases not matched to a gene. The CDR3 covers 15 residues. The CDR3 nucleotides read TGTGCCAGCAGCGTAGGGACAGGGGAGGTCTATGGCTACACCTTC. Translated, it gives CASSVGTGEVYGYTF. The full variable domain, with the rest looked up from reference TRBV9 and TRBJ1-2, is DSGVTQTPKHLITATGQRVTLRCSPRSGDLSVYWYQQSLDQGLQFLIQYYNGEERAKGNILERFSAQQFPDLHSELNLSSLELGDSALYFCASSVGTGEVYGYTFGSGTRLTVV.

This clonotype came up a few times. The CDR3 spells CASSLDRSGYEQYF. DNA for the CDR3: TGTGCCAGCAGCTTAGATAGGTCTGGCTACGAGCAGTACTTC. The rearrangement joins TRBV7-2 to TRBJ2-7, with D unresolved. CDR3 length: 14 residues. In germline, CDR1 is SGHTA, CDR2 FQGNSA. Trimming cost V 1 base and J 3 bases, with 10 bases left between them.

This chain links TRBV15 with TRBJ2-1; 9 bases fit TRBD2. The CDR3 totals 16 residues. With V trimmed by 1 base and J by 4 bases, 5 bases remained unmatched. Germline V lookup: CDR1 LNHNV, CDR2 YYDKDF (reference sequence). In DNA, the CDR3 is TGTGCCACCAGCAGAGCAGCGGGAGGCTGGTACAATGAGCAGTTCTTC. It encodes CATSRAAGGWYNEQFF. Looking up the rest from reference TRBV15 and TRBJ2-1 gives the full variable domain: DAMVIQNPRYQVTQFGKPVTLSCSQTLNHNVMYWYQQKSSQAPKLLFHYYDKDFNNEADTPDNFQSRRPNTSFCFLDIRSPGLGDTAMYLCATSRAAGGWYNEQFFGPGTRLTVL.

This clonotype has just a few counts. The rearrangement uses TRBV21-1 and TRBJ2-1. TRBV21-1 is given as a pseudogene. The CDR3 covers 19 residues. In nucleotides, the CDR3 is TGTGCCAGCAGCAAAGCGATTAGCGGGTATGGTGTCATTTACAATGAGCAGTTCTTC. It is translated as CASSKAISGYGVIYNEQFF.

This clonotype was recorded a few times. This chain connects TRBV9 to TRBJ1-1; 9 nucleotides align to TRBD1. Germline CDR1 and CDR2: SGDLS and YYNGEE. The J segment lost 3 bases and the V segment lost 4 bases, leaving 7 bases of the junction unmatched. The CDR3 is made up of 15 amino acids. Here the CDR3 DNA reads TGTGCCAGCAGCCACAGGGGGCTAGGTGACACTGAAGCTTTCTTT. Residues: CASSHRGLGDTEAFF.

The gene calls are TRBV4-3 and TRBJ2-1; 10 bases fit TRBD2. This CDR3 has 15 amino acids. After removal of 1 base from V and 8 bases from J, the junction contained 5 bases not matched to a gene. Germline V gene data show CDR1 as LGHNA and CDR2 as YSLEER. The CDR3 sequence: CASSQVLAGVDEQFF. The CDR3 nucleotides are TGCGCCAGCAGCCAAGTCCTAGCGGGAGTGGATGAGCAGTTCTTC.

The chain recombines TRBV9 with TRBJ2-7; 9 bases match TRBD1. Trimming removed 3 bases from V and 6 bases from J; junction bases left unmatched: 7. The germline CDR1 and CDR2 sequences are SGDLS and YYNGEE. This CDR3 comprises 14 residues. The CDR3, as DNA: TGTGCCAGCAGCGACCAGACAGGGGGAGGCGAGCAGTACTTC. It translates to CASSDQTGGGEQYF.

This sequence joins TRBV5-1 and TRBJ1-2; 7 bases are a match to TRBD1. There are 13 residues in the CDR3. The germline gives CDR1 SGHRS, CDR2 YFSETQ. Unmatched junction bases numbered 7, after V lost 6 bases and J lost 5 bases. Here the CDR3 DNA reads TGCGCCAGCAACTCCGGACAGGATTATGGCTACACCTTC. Residues: CASNSGQDYGYTF.